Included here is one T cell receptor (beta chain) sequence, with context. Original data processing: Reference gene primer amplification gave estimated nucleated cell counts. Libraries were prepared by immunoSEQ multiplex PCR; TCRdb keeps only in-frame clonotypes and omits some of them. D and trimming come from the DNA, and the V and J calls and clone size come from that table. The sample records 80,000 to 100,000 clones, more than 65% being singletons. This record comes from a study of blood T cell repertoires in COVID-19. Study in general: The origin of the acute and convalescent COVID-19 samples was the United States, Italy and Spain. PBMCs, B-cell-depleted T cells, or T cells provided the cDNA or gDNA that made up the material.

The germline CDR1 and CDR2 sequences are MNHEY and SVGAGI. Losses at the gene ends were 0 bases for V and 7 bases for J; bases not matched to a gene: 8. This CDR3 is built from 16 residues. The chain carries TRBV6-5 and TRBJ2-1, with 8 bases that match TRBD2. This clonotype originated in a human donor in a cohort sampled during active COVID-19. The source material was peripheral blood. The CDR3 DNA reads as TGTGCCAGCAGTTACTCGGGCGGGAGGTTTAGGAATGAGCAGTTCTTC. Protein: CASSYSGGRFRNEQFF.